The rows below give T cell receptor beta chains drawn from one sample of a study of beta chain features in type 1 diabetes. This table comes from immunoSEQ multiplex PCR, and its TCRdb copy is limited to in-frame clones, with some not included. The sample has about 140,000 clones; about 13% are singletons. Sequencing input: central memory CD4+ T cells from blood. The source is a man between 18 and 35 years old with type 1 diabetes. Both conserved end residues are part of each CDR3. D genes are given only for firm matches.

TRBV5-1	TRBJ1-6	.	CASSLEGPDSPLHF
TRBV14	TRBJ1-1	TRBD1	CASSRTRQGAAFF
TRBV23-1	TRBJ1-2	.	CASSHERPSYGYTF
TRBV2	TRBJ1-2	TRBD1	CASSVEGAGNYGYTF
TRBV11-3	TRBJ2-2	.	CASSPGTNTGELFF
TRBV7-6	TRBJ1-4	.	CASSLATLFQGKPNEKLFF
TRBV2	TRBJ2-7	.	CASSSDTVLYF
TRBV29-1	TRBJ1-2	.	CSVEIQWANYGYTF
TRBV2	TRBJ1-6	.	CAVRPGASYNSPLHF
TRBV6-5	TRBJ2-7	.	CASTSGSTYEQYF
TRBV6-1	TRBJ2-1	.	CASSEALGAEEQFF
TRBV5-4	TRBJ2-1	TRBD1	CASIPPTGNNEQFF
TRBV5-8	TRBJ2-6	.	CASSLVTGANVLTF